This passage covers 31 T cell receptor beta chains from one sample sequenced in a study of read filtering for tumor transcriptome and immune sequencing (dated by TCRdb to 2020 to 2022). Sequenced on an Illumina HiSeq 4000. Starting from approximately 400 ng RNA, TCR libraries were constructed with the Immunoverse kit using molecular barcoded adaptors that cover the alpha/delta and beta/gamma chains. TCRdb reworked the public reads: Q25 trimming with fastp, MiXCR clone assembly, productive beta chains retained. Rows with a matching CDR3 protein are joined into one entry that keeps the most common DNA and genes. In this sample the table shows fewer than 150,000 distinct CDR3 sequences, under 15% of which occur a single time. The ten largest clones capture 11% of the sample. Material for sequencing was a population of CD138-negative cells sorted from bone marrow. The meaning of the sample's cell subset or site label: bone marrow mononuclear cells depleted of CD138+ plasma/myeloma cells by negative magnetic selection. These receptors all stem from a donor aged 40 or older with multiple myeloma.

In the case of this clonotype: A much larger clone differs by one base, so this may be a read error. This chain links TRBV6-1 with TRBJ1-1; D call uncertain. This CDR3 has 13 amino acids. CDR1 is MNHNS and CDR2 is SASEGT in the germline V gene. The CDR3 nucleotides are TGTCCCAGCAGCTCCATAGCAAACACTGAAGCTTTCTTT. Translating gives CPSSSIANTEAFF.

Comments on this clonotype: The junction does not match germline at one end; this may be a read error. This chain joins TRBV28 and TRBJ1-4; the match to TRBD1 covers 9 bases. The CDR3 is made up of 14 amino acids. CDR1 MDHEN and CDR2 SYDVKM come from the germline V gene. CDR3 nucleotides: TGTGCCAGCAGTGGGGACAGGGTTAATGAACAACTGTTTTTT. Translation: CASSGDRVNEQLFF.

This clonotype was counted at least ten times. V is TRBV28 and J is TRBJ2-6; TRBD2 might be the D (5 bases). Germline CDR1 and CDR2: MDHEN and SYDVKM. V was pared by 6 bases and J by 0 bases, with 9 bases between. The CDR3 length is 15 residues. The CDR3 coding sequence is TGTGCCAGCAGCTTCGGGAACTCTGGGGCCAACGTCCTGACTTTC. Translating it yields CASSFGNSGANVLTF.

This clonotype was detected ten times or more. The gene calls are TRBV20-1 and TRBJ2-7, with 7 positions matching TRBD2. This CDR3 region has 14 residues. The V gene's germline CDR1 is DFQATT and CDR2 SNEGSKA (reference sequence). Trimming took 6 bases from V and 1 from J; bases not matched to a gene: 9. For the CDR3, the DNA is TGCAGTGCGTTTGGCGGGAGAGGGTCCTACGAGCAGTACTTC. Its protein product is CSAFGGRGSYEQYF.

This clonotype was seen many times. This chain joins TRBV7-2 and TRBJ1-1; possibly TRBD1 for D (6 bases). CDR3 length equals 14 residues. Trimming took 5 bases from V and 7 from J, leaving 17 bases between them. CDR1 SGHTA and CDR2 FQGNSA come from the germline V gene. The CDR3: CASSQAQGWGEAFF. Here the CDR3 DNA reads TGTGCCAGCAGCCAAGCACAGGGATGGGGTGAAGCTTTCTTT.

This clonotype was detected many times. V and J are TRBV10-3 and TRBJ2-3; the D gene is possibly TRBD2 (5 bases). Germline V lookup: CDR1 ENHRY, CDR2 SYGVKD. The germline V and J ends were trimmed by 2 bases and 2 bases, with 5 bases remaining between them. The CDR3 totals 13 residues. This CDR3 reads CAISEDYTDTQYF. For the CDR3, the DNA is TGTGCCATCAGTGAGGACTACACAGATACGCAGTATTTT.

This clonotype was counted ten times or more. This likely comes from a read error, as the CDR3 has no conserved phenylalanine or tryptophan at its end. The rearrangement joins TRBV6-1 to TRBJ2-2, with D unresolved. Between the trimmed V and J ends, which lost 6 bases and 0 bases, there was a span of 11 bases. The CDR3 runs 15 residues. The germline V gene has CDR1 MNHNS and CDR2 SASEGT. This chain's CDR3 is CASRRNMANTGELFY. CDR3 bases: TGTGCCAGCAGGCGGAACATGGCGAACACCGGGGAGCTGTTTTAT.

The chain joins TRBV7-8 to TRBJ2-7, with D perhaps given as TRBD1 or TRBD2 (5 bases each). The CDR3 is 16 amino acids. Germline assignment: CDR1 SGHVS and CDR2 FQNEAQ. Trimming removed 5 bases at V and 1 base at J, with 18 bases between. The CDR3 here is CASSVHSGRTSYEQYF. The CDR3 DNA sequence: TGTGCCAGCAGCGTGCACTCGGGACGGACGTCCTACGAGCAGTACTTC.

Many counts were recorded for this clonotype. This sequence joins TRBV25-1 and TRBJ1-1, with 10 bases fitting TRBD1. Germline V gives CDR1 MGHDK, CDR2 SYGVNS. The CDR3 sequence is 15 residues long. J was trimmed by 5 bases and V by 4 bases; bases with no gene match: 7. The chain's CDR3 is CASSADRGLGTEAFF. The CDR3 DNA follows: TGTGCCAGCAGTGCAGACAGGGGGCTTGGAACTGAAGCTTTCTTT.

This clonotype occurred many times. The chain links TRBV28 to TRBJ2-7, with D perhaps matching TRBD1 or TRBD2 (5 bases each). Germline V lookup: CDR1 MDHEN, CDR2 SYDVKM. Trimming took 5 bases from V and 3 from J, leaving 23 bases between them. The CDR3 is 17 residues long. Written as DNA, the CDR3 is TGTGCCAGCAGTCCTGCCCGCCGGGGCCTAAAATACTACGAGCAGTACTTC. Its translation: CASSPARRGLKYYEQYF.

Note on this clonotype: This may be a read error, as it is one base from a much larger clone. The chain joins TRBV2 to TRBJ2-1; 9 positions match TRBD1. This CDR3 is built from 12 residues. Germline V lookup: CDR1 SNHLY, CDR2 FYNNEI. V lost 5 bases and J lost 12; bases outside the gene matches: 5. The CDR3 coding sequence is TGTGCCAGCAGTTACAGGGGGCTTGGGCAGTTCTTC. Protein sequence: CASSYRGLGQFF. Variable domain in full (rest from reference TRBV2 and TRBJ2-1): EPEVTQTPSHQVTQMGQEVILRCVPISNHLYFYWYRQILGQKVEFLVSFYNNEISEKSEIFDDQFSVERPDGSNFTLKIRSTKLEDSAMYFCASSYRGLGQFFGPGTRLTVL.

The chain is built from TRBV5-1 and TRBJ2-5; D call uncertain. CDR1 is SGHRS and CDR2 is YFSETQ in the germline V gene. Trimming took 1 base from V and 2 from J, leaving 15 bases between them. This CDR3 is built from 16 residues. This CDR3 reads CASSLTYRESQETQYF. The CDR3, as DNA: TGCGCCAGCAGCTTGACGTATCGAGAGTCACAAGAGACCCAGTACTTC.

This clonotype is a singleton in its sample. This may come from a read error, since a much larger clone is one base off. This sequence joins TRBV12-3 or TRBV12-4 and TRBJ1-5; TRBD1 is a possible D gene (5 bases). The V end lost 7 bases, the J end lost 2 bases, and 12 bases lay between the germline ends. The CDR3 has 14 amino acids. In nucleotides, the CDR3 is TGTGCCAGCACCATCGGGACCGGCAATCAGCCCCAGCATTTT. It translates to CASTIGTGNQPQHF.

The chain combines TRBV5-1 with TRBJ1-4; possibly TRBD1 for D (6 bases). CDR1 is SGHRS and CDR2 is YFSETQ in the germline V gene. Trimming pared 0 bases from V and 12 bases from J, leaving 21 bases between. CDR3 length: 16 amino acids. In nucleotides, the CDR3 is TGCGCCAGCAGCTTGGGGATGACAGGACGAGAGGAAGAACTGTTTTTT. It codes for CASSLGMTGREEELFF.

This clonotype was counted ten times or more. The rearrangement uses TRBV7-9 and TRBJ2-5, with unresolved D. Germline CDR1 and CDR2: SEHNR and FQNEAQ (reference sequence). Trimming removed 2 bases at V and 2 bases at J, with 9 bases between. The CDR3 contains 14 residues. The chain's CDR3 is CASSLSGAQETQYF. CDR3 DNA sequence: TGTGCCAGCAGCTTATCGGGTGCTCAAGAGACCCAGTACTTC.

This clonotype was detected a few times. The chain couples TRBV5-1 to TRBJ2-2, with D hard to call. Trimming removed 0 bases at V and 5 bases at J, with 5 bases between. Germline CDR1 and CDR2: SGHRS and YFSETQ. The CDR3 has 13 amino acids. The CDR3 region has the DNA TGCGCCAGCAGCTTGGAAGGGACCGGGGAGCTGTTTTTT. Translation gives CASSLEGTGELFF.

Concerning this clonotype itself: A much larger clone differs from this one at a single base, so this may be a read error. This chain links TRBV5-6 with TRBJ2-1; 8 nucleotides agree with TRBD1. The CDR3 has 12 amino acids. CDR1 is SGHDT, CDR2 YYEEEE, per germline. The V and J ends lost 1 base and 15 bases, in that order; junction bases with no gene match: 6. CDR3 protein: CASSLSRGPLFF. The CDR3 DNA sequence: TGTGCCAGCAGCTTGAGCAGGGGGCCATTGTTCTTC. Full variable domain (remainder filled in from reference TRBV5-6 and TRBJ2-1): DAGVTQSPTHLIKTRGQQVTLRCSPKSGHDTVSWYQQALGQGPQFIFQYYEEEERQRGNFPDRFSGHQFPNYSSELNVNALLLGDSALYLCASSLSRGPLFFGPGTRLTVL.

This clonotype came up many times. V gene TRBV28 combines with J gene TRBJ2-1; 13 nucleotides agree with TRBD2. The length of the CDR3 is 16 residues. Per the germline V gene, CDR1 is MDHEN and CDR2 is SYDVKM. Trimming cost V 10 bases and J 4 bases; bases outside gene matches: 10. The CDR3 loop reads CATFTSGRAGYNEQFF. DNA for the CDR3: TGTGCCACCTTTACTAGCGGGAGGGCCGGTTACAATGAGCAGTTCTTC.

Comment on this clonotype: A clone one base away is much larger, so this may be a read error. A read error is likely, as this CDR3 ends without the conserved phenylalanine or tryptophan. The chain carries TRBV6-5 and TRBJ1-5; 7 bases line up with TRBD1. Germline V gives CDR1 MNHEY, CDR2 SVGAGI. The CDR3 covers 13 residues. V shed 10 bases and J 4 bases; nucleotides not matched to a gene: 7. The CDR3 DNA sequence: TGTGCCACCCGGGACAGAACTAATCAGCCCCAGCATCTT. This translates into CATRDRTNQPQHL.

In its sample, this clonotype was seen many times. V and J are TRBV20-1 and TRBJ2-3; 8 nucleotides line up with TRBD2. The CDR3 length is 16 residues. V shed 6 bases and J 2 bases; nucleotides not matched to a gene: 13. From germline, CDR1 is DFQATT and CDR2 SNEGSKA (reference sequence). As DNA, the CDR3 is TGCAGTGCCCCGCCGTCCTTAGCGGGATTCACAGATACGCAGTATTTT. Translated: CSAPPSLAGFTDTQYF.

This rearrangement joins TRBV4-1 to TRBJ2-5; D not resolved. This CDR3 spans 14 amino acids. V was shortened by 0 bases and J by 3 bases, with 8 bases between the two germline ends. Germline lookup yields CDR1 MGHRA and CDR2 YSYEKL. The CDR3: CASSQDASKETQYF. CDR3 DNA: TGCGCCAGCAGCCAAGATGCGTCTAAAGAGACCCAGTACTTC.

In its sample, this clonotype was seen many times. This chain joins TRBV6-6 and TRBJ2-1; 16 bases align to TRBD2. Germline CDR1 MNHNY, CDR2 SVGAGI (reference sequence). The CDR3 covers 19 residues. Trimming cost V 6 bases and J 5 bases; bases outside gene matches: 13. For the CDR3, the DNA is TGTGCCAGCAGAGGACCGGGACTAGCGGGAGGGCCGTTTGACAATGAGCAGTTCTTC. This encodes CASRGPGLAGGPFDNEQFF.

This clonotype was observed at least ten times. The chain uses TRBV5-1 and TRBJ2-2; tentatively, D is TRBD1 (5 bases). The length of the CDR3 is 13 residues. CDR1 and CDR2 from the germline V gene are SGHRS and YFSETQ. Trimming took 6 bases from V and 2 from J, leaving 8 bases between them. CDR3 residues: CASKTGNTGELFF. The CDR3 DNA follows: TGCGCCAGCAAAACAGGAAACACCGGGGAGCTGTTTTTT.

There are many counts of this clonotype. This rearrangement joins TRBV6-1 to TRBJ2-2; TRBD1 aligns across 10 bases. The germline CDR1 and CDR2 sequences are MNHNS and SASEGT. The J segment lost 5 bases and the V segment lost 4 bases, leaving 4 bases of the junction unmatched. This CDR3 spans 15 amino acids. The CDR3 DNA reads as TGTGCCAGCAGTGCTCGGACAGGGGGGACCGGGGAGCTGTTTTTT. This gives the protein CASSARTGGTGELFF.

Ten or more counts support this clonotype. The chain carries TRBV6-5 and TRBJ2-3; 8 nucleotides agree with TRBD2. J gave up 3 bases and V 4 bases, and 3 bases lay outside the gene matches. This CDR3 spans 14 amino acids. CDR1 is MNHEY and CDR2 is SVGAGI in the germline V gene. CDR3 amino acids: CASSSGGWTDTQYF. DNA for the CDR3: TGTGCCAGCAGTTCGGGGGGGTGGACAGATACGCAGTATTTT.

The V call is TRBV5-6, the J call TRBJ2-1; 7 bases match TRBD2. The CDR3 covers 16 residues. With 2 bases clipped from V and 11 bases from J, the junction kept 16 bases outside the gene matches. Germline-derived CDR1 and CDR2 are SGHDT and YYEEEE. The CDR3 loop reads CASSFGGRGVGSQQFF. CDR3 nucleotide sequence: TGTGCCAGCAGCTTTGGAGGGAGGGGTGTTGGTAGTCAGCAGTTCTTC.

This clonotype was counted at least ten times. The chain joins TRBV29-1 to TRBJ2-7, with 7 bases lining up with TRBD1. V lost 3 bases and J lost 2; bases outside the gene matches: 1. This CDR3 has 12 residues. The germline CDR1 and CDR2 sequences are SQVTM and ANQGSEA. The CDR3 DNA follows: TGCAGCGTTGACACAGGGGCCTACGAGCAGTACTTC. Protein product: CSVDTGAYEQYF.

In its sample, this clonotype was seen many times. The chain uses TRBV20-1 and TRBJ2-7; D is uncertain. The CDR3 totals 13 residues. Germline V gene sequence: CDR1 DFQATT, CDR2 SNEGSKA (reference sequence). V lost 4 bases and J 4 bases, leaving 14 bases between the germline ends. CDR3 bases: TGCAGTGCTACGGGCCCGATAATGTACGAGCAGTACTTC. As protein: CSATGPIMYEQYF.

This clonotype showed up many times. The chain recombines TRBV19 with TRBJ2-1, with 14 bases fitting TRBD2. J was trimmed by 10 bases and V by 6 bases; bases with no gene match: 11. Germline-derived CDR1 and CDR2 are LNHDA and SQIVND (reference sequence). The CDR3 runs 16 residues. The DNA of the CDR3 is TGTGCCAGTAGCCCTGAGGGACTAGCGGGAGATGAGGAGCAGTTCTTC. Its translation is CASSPEGLAGDEEQFF.

This clonotype was seen repeatedly, ten times or more. This chain uses TRBV20-1 with TRBJ2-7; possible D gene TRBD2, 6 bases. Trimming removed 1 base at V and 5 bases at J, with 12 bases between. The CDR3 totals 13 residues. Germline assignment: CDR1 DFQATT and CDR2 SNEGSKA (reference sequence). CDR3 in DNA: TGCAGTGCTAGAGCTACTAGCTTCCACGAGCAGTACTTC. Protein: CSARATSFHEQYF.

The chain uses TRBV30 and TRBJ2-3; 10 bases align to TRBD2. V shed 4 bases, J shed 2 bases, and the junction held 15 bases outside the gene matches. Looked up from germline, CDR1 is GTSNPN and CDR2 is SVGIG (reference sequence). This CDR3 is built from 18 residues. CDR3 region: CAWTRDPGLAEHTDTQYF. Written as DNA, the CDR3 is TGTGCCTGGACCCGCGACCCCGGACTAGCGGAACACACAGATACGCAGTATTTT.